This T cell receptor beta chain was sequenced for a study of blood T cell repertoires in COVID-19. The length of the CDR3 is 12 residues. Trimming took 6 bases from V and 6 from J, leaving 12 bases between them. The germline gives CDR1 MDHEN, CDR2 SYDVKM. Original processing methods: Cell counts per sample came from amplifying reference gene primers. This table comes from immunoSEQ multiplex PCR, and its TCRdb copy is limited to in-frame clones, with some not included. That table is the source of V, J and clone size, and D and trimming were worked out from the DNA. The sample has 250,000 to 350,000 clones, about nine tenths seen once.

The receptor's source is a woman in her sixties or seventies with acute or convalescent COVID-19. The chain recombines TRBV28 with TRBJ2-7; possibly TRBD1 for D (5 bases). Sample: peripheral blood. CDR3 amino acids: CASSRPRGEQYF. CDR3 sequence (DNA): TGTGCCAGCAGCCGACCTAGGGGCGAGCAGTACTTC.